This is a list of T cell receptor beta chains from one sample in a study of blood T cell repertoires in COVID-19. Clones were sequenced by immunoSEQ multiplex PCR, and TCRdb holds only the in-frame ones, with some missing. The sample yields a few hundred thousand clones, 80% to 90% seen once. The source material was PBMCs or T cells enriched from blood (not recorded which). Source of these receptors: a woman in her forties or fifties who had recovered from COVID-19. The CDR3 runs from the conserved cysteine through the conserved F or W. A D gene is named only where the DNA matches it firmly. Expanded clones are given a class, and other clones once, few, many or no size at all.

j_call clone_size v_call d_call cdr3_aa cdr3_nt
TRBJ1-6 NA TRBV10-1 NA CASPRSSYNSPLHF TGCGCCAGCCCGAGGAGCTCCTATAATTCACCCCTCCACTTT
TRBJ2-3 NA TRBV3-1/TRBV3-2 NA CASSQSRGTFTDTQYF TGTGCCAGCAGCCAATCCCGGGGGACTTTCACAGATACGCAGTATTTT
TRBJ1-5 NA TRBV3-1/TRBV3-2 NA CASSQTTGNNQPQHF TGTGCCAGCAGCCAAACAACAGGGAACAATCAGCCCCAGCATTTT
TRBJ1-2 NA TRBV6-5 NA CASSYSRPDLDGYTF TGTGCCAGCAGTTATTCCCGCCCCGATCTAGATGGCTACACCTTC
TRBJ2-7 few TRBV28 NA CASNLGSTYEQYF TGTGCCAGCAACTTGGGGAGTACCTACGAGCAGTACTTC
TRBJ1-2 NA TRBV5-1 NA CASRQDHGYTF TGCGCCAGCAGACAGGACCATGGCTACACCTTC
TRBJ1-1 NA TRBV30 NA CAHHLNTEAFF TGTGCTCATCACTTGAACACTGAAGCTTTCTTT
TRBJ2-7 NA TRBV4-3 TRBD2 CASSQDSGGAPYEQYF TGCGCCAGCAGCCAAGATAGCGGGGGGGCCCCCTACGAGCAGTACTTC
TRBJ2-7 NA TRBV19 TRBD1 CASSNPRTGGASQYF TGTGCCAGTAGTAACCCTCGGACAGGGGGCGCGTCGCAGTACTTC
TRBJ2-3 NA TRBV7-2 TRBD1 CASSRYGDRITDTQYF TGTGCCAGCAGCCGTTACGGGGACAGAATCACAGATACGCAGTATTTT
TRBJ1-5 NA TRBV27 TRBD1 CASRDRGQLGNQPQHF TGTGCCAGCAGAGACAGGGGGCAGCTTGGCAATCAGCCCCAGCATTTT
TRBJ2-1 NA TRBV24-1 TRBD2 CATSETSVTYNEQFF TGTGCCACCAGTGAAACTAGCGTTACCTACAATGAGCAGTTCTTC
TRBJ1-1 NA TRBV7-8 NA CASSTGQANTEAFF TGTGCCAGCAGCACTGGACAAGCGAACACTGAAGCTTTCTTT
TRBJ1-4 NA TRBV28 NA CASSLSRLATNEKLFF TGTGCCAGCAGTTTATCCAGGCTTGCAACTAATGAAAAACTGTTTTTT
TRBJ1-3 NA TRBV5-4 NA CASSLRGSGNTIYF TGTGCCAGCAGCTTGAGAGGATCTGGAAACACCATATATTTT
TRBJ1-2 NA TRBV2 NA CASKGFDYGYTF TGTGCCAGCAAGGGGTTCGACTATGGCTACACCTTC
TRBJ1-1 NA TRBV19 NA CASALRTGNTEAFF TGTGCCAGTGCCTTAAGAACAGGGAACACTGAAGCTTTCTTT
TRBJ2-2 NA TRBV19 NA CASYHLQGNTGELFF TGTGCCAGTTATCACCTACAGGGAAACACCGGGGAGCTGTTTTTT
TRBJ1-5 NA TRBV9 NA CASSVGGMGNQPQHF TGTGCCAGCAGCGTAGGAGGTATGGGTAATCAGCCCCAGCATTTT
TRBJ2-5 NA TRBV5-1 TRBD1 CASSLRTQGAPRQETQYF TGCGCCAGCAGCTTGAGAACCCAGGGGGCGCCGAGGCAAGAGACCCAGTACTTC
TRBJ2-1 NA TRBV28 NA CASQGGVSNEQFF TGTGCCAGCCAAGGGGGAGTGTCCAATGAGCAGTTCTTC
TRBJ1-6 NA TRBV18 NA CASSPQGSNSPLHF TGTGCCAGCTCACCGCAGGGCAGTAATTCACCCCTCCACTTT
TRBJ2-1 NA TRBV21-1 NA CAGAWNEQFF TGTGCCGGGGCTTGGAATGAGCAGTTCTTC
TRBJ1-5 NA TRBV7-8 TRBD1 CASSTGARHAEGNQPQHF TGTGCCAGCAGCACAGGGGCCCGCCACGCCGAGGGCAATCAGCCCCAGCATTTT
TRBJ1-1 NA TRBV18 NA CASSPVIIRRGTEAFF TGTGCCAGCTCACCAGTAATAATCCGTCGGGGGACTGAAGCTTTCTTT
TRBJ1-2 NA TRBV25-1 NA CASSEYAGKNYGYTF TGTGCCAGCAGTGAATATGCGGGGAAAAACTATGGCTACACCTTC
TRBJ2-7 NA TRBV5-8 NA CASSFRNEQYF TGTGCCAGCAGCTTCAGAAACGAGCAGTACTTC
TRBJ2-7 NA TRBV11-2 TRBD2 CASQESSGGYEQYF TGTGCCAGCCAAGAGTCCAGCGGGGGATACGAGCAGTACTTC
TRBJ1-1 NA TRBV7-9 NA CASSLILGMNTEAFF TGTGCCAGCAGCTTGATCCTGGGCATGAACACTGAAGCTTTCTTT
TRBJ2-1 NA TRBV11-2 NA CASSLGLDSHEQFF TGTGCCAGCAGCTTAGGTCTGGACAGCCATGAGCAGTTCTTC
TRBJ2-2 NA TRBV10-3 TRBD2 CAIRGGTSGGNTGELFF TGTGCCATCAGGGGAGGGACTAGCGGGGGGAACACCGGGGAGCTGTTTTTT
TRBJ2-3 NA TRBV5-1 TRBD2 CASSRWTSGGSTDTQYF TGCGCCAGCAGCCGTTGGACTAGCGGGGGTAGCACAGATACGCAGTATTTT
TRBJ1-1 NA TRBV11-2 TRBD1 CASSLDLGTGVTEAFF TGTGCCAGCAGCTTAGATTTGGGAACAGGGGTAACTGAAGCTTTCTTT
TRBJ1-4 NA TRBV7-8 TRBD1 CASSVDRGRVEKLFF TGTGCCAGCAGCGTCGACAGGGGGCGCGTTGAAAAACTGTTTTTT
TRBJ1-1 NA TRBV4-2 NA CASSQGGGRLAEAFF TGTGCCAGCAGCCAAGGGGGGGGCAGGCTCGCTGAAGCTTTCTTT
TRBJ2-3 once TRBV7-9 TRBD1 CASSSITGQGAFLDTQYF TGTGCCAGCAGCTCCATTACGGGACAGGGGGCGTTTTTGGATACGCAGTATTTT
TRBJ1-6 NA TRBV2 NA CASSVGIVHRDNSPLHF TGTGCCAGCAGTGTAGGAATAGTCCATCGGGATAATTCACCCCTCCACTTT
TRBJ2-2 NA TRBV20-1 TRBD2 CSASDTIAGGSNTGELFF TGCAGTGCTAGTGATACTATAGCGGGGGGTTCAAACACCGGGGAGCTGTTTTTT
TRBJ1-4 NA TRBV19 TRBD1 CASSRTGLEKLFF TGTGCCAGTAGTAGGACAGGGCTTGAAAAACTGTTTTTT
TRBJ2-5 NA TRBV7-2 NA CASSIPRDLSKETQYF TGTGCCAGCAGCATCCCCCGGGACTTATCTAAAGAGACCCAGTACTTC
TRBJ2-7 few TRBV19 NA CASSDAGYEQYF TGTGCCAGTAGTGATGCCGGCTACGAGCAGTACTTC
TRBJ2-2 NA TRBV11-2 NA CASSPVQITGELFF TGTGCCAGCAGCCCCGTCCAGATCACCGGGGAGCTGTTTTTT
TRBJ1-1 NA TRBV19 NA CASSIQVGGPEAFF TGTGCCAGTAGTATTCAGGTCGGAGGCCCTGAAGCTTTCTTT
TRBJ1-5 once TRBV5-8 TRBD1 CASSTRQGTGQPQHF TGTGCCAGCAGTACCCGACAGGGGACGGGTCAGCCCCAGCATTTT
TRBJ2-7 NA TRBV19 TRBD1 CASSTMTGGGSEQYF TGTGCCAGTAGCACGATGACAGGGGGAGGGTCCGAGCAGTACTTC
TRBJ1-4 NA TRBV30 TRBD1 CAWSRSQGAMGYNEKLFF TGTGCCTGGAGTAGGTCCCAGGGGGCTATGGGGTATAATGAAAAACTGTTTTTT
TRBJ1-2 NA TRBV2 NA CASRDSYYGYTF TGTGCCAGCAGGGACAGCTACTATGGCTACACCTTC
TRBJ1-1 NA TRBV12-3/TRBV12-4 NA CASRRDTEAFF TGTGCCAGCAGGAGGGACACTGAAGCTTTCTTT
TRBJ1-2 NA TRBV6-1 TRBD1 CASSEGDRDGYTF TGTGCCAGCAGTGAAGGGGACAGGGACGGCTACACCTTC